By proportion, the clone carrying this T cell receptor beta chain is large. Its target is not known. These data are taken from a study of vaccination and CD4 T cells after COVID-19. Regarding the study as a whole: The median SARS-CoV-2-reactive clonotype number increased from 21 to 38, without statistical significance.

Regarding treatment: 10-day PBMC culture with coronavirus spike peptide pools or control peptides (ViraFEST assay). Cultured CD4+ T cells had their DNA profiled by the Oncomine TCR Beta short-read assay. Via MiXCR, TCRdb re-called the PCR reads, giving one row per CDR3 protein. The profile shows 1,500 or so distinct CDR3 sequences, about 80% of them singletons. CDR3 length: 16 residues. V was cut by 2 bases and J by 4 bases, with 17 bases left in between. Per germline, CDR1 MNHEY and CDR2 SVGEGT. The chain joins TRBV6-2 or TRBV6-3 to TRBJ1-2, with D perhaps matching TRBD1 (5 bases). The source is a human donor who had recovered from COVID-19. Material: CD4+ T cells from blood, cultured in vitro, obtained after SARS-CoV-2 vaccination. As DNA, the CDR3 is TGTGCCAGCAGTTACCGGGGAGACAGTGCTGGCTATGGCTACACCTTC. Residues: CASSYRGDSAGYGYTF.